These 26 T cell receptor beta chains came from one sample sequenced in a study of early T cells in non-severe SARS-CoV-2 infection. TCRdb reprocessed the 5' RACE reads via MiXCR and lists one record per CDR3 protein. The sample holds 25,000 to 30,000 distinct CDR3 sequences; approximately 4.8% are singletons and the top ten take 5.6%. The sequencing sample was made of whole blood. These receptors all stem from an adult who was a healthcare worker with PCR-confirmed SARS-CoV-2 infection or an uninfected control (not recorded which).

Ten or more counts support this clonotype. J is TRBJ2-1 and V is TRBV7-3; 8 nucleotides match TRBD2. The V segment lost 5 bases and the J segment 8 bases; nucleotides outside the gene matches: 5. Germline V CDR1 and CDR2: SGHTA, FQGTGA. The length of the CDR3 is 13 residues. CDR3 region: CASSVRGGDEQFF. The CDR3 DNA is TGTGCCAGCAGCGTCCGGGGGGGCGATGAGCAGTTCTTC.

This clonotype appeared many times. The chain joins TRBV28 to TRBJ1-2; TRBD1 aligns across 9 bases. Germline CDR1 and CDR2: MDHEN and SYDVKM. The CDR3 is made up of 14 amino acids. The J segment lost 4 bases and the V segment lost 6 bases, leaving 6 bases of the junction unmatched. The CDR3 is CASRRQTGGYGYTF. CDR3 DNA sequence: TGTGCCAGCAGACGACAGACAGGGGGCTATGGCTACACCTTC.

The sample holds many counts of this clonotype. The chain has TRBV27 and TRBJ1-5; D not certain. V lost 2 bases to trimming and J lost 5 bases, with 10 bases between them. There are 14 residues in the CDR3. The germline gives CDR1 MNHEY, CDR2 SMNVEV (reference sequence). CDR3 in amino acids: CASSLLGGDQPQHF. CDR3 DNA sequence: TGTGCCAGCAGTTTACTAGGCGGGGATCAGCCCCAGCATTTT.

This clonotype was found many times. The chain carries TRBV6-5 and TRBJ2-5; 8 bases agree with TRBD1. Losses at the gene ends were 4 bases for V and 6 bases for J; bases not matched to a gene: 7. CDR3 length equals 14 residues. The V gene's germline CDR1 is MNHEY and CDR2 SVGAGI. CDR3 protein: CASSSYRGDKTQYF. In DNA form, the CDR3 reads TGTGCCAGCAGTTCGTACAGGGGGGATAAGACCCAGTACTTC.

The sample holds a few counts of this clonotype. The chain couples TRBV5-4 to TRBJ2-7; possibly TRBD2 for D (6 bases). CDR3 length equals 13 residues. Germline V CDR1 and CDR2: SGHNT, YYREEE (reference sequence). Deletions cut 4 bases from V and 3 bases from J, with 11 bases between. The CDR3 bases are TGTGCCAGCAGCCCCGACGGGGGCTACGAGCAGTACTTC. Its protein product is CASSPDGGYEQYF. The complete variable domain, with remaining parts taken from reference TRBV5-4 and TRBJ2-7, reads ETGVTQSPTHLIKTRGQQVTLRCSSQSGHNTVSWYQQALGQGPQFIFQYYREEENGRGNFPPRFSGLQFPNYSSELNVNALELDDSALYLCASSPDGGYEQYFGPGTRLTVT.

This clonotype has ten or more counts. A junction boundary mismatches the germline segment, possibly from a read error. The chain carries TRBV30 and TRBJ2-1; D is perhaps TRBD2 (6 bases). Per germline, CDR1 GTSNPN and CDR2 SVGIG (reference sequence). The CDR3 runs to 11 residues. The CDR3 coding sequence is TGTGCCTGGAGTGTTGGAGGGCTCAAGGTCTTC. Protein: CAWSVGGLKVF.

This clonotype appeared many times. The chain is built from TRBV7-6 and TRBJ2-3; TRBD2 agrees at 11 bases. Germline lookup yields CDR1 SGHVS and CDR2 FNYEAQ. The length of the CDR3 is 17 residues. Trimming removed 6 bases from V and 0 bases from J; junction bases left unmatched: 8. The CDR3 nucleotides are TGTGCCAGCAGGAGACTAGCGGGGACCTCTAGCACAGATACGCAGTATTTT. Protein product: CASRRLAGTSSTDTQYF.

This clonotype was found many times. The chain combines TRBV5-1 with TRBJ2-1; 8 nucleotides agree with TRBD1. V gave up 4 bases and J gave up 6 bases; unmatched junction bases: 9. Germline V gene data show CDR1 as SGHRS and CDR2 as YFSETQ. This CDR3 region has 15 residues. CDR3: CASSPWTGLPNEQFF. In DNA, the CDR3 is TGCGCCAGCAGCCCTTGGACAGGGCTTCCCAATGAGCAGTTCTTC.

This clonotype was counted many times. V is TRBV4-1 and J is TRBJ2-7, with TRBD1 matching over 7 bases. Germline loops: CDR1 MGHRA, CDR2 YSYEKL. The CDR3 contains 16 residues. Germline trimming cut 0 bases from V and 2 bases from J; bases unmatched to any gene: 7. The CDR3 DNA is TGCGCCAGCAGCCAAGATTGGGACAGTGCACCCTACGAGCAGTACTTC. Translating it yields CASSQDWDSAPYEQYF.

At least ten counts were recorded for this clonotype. This chain connects TRBV25-1 to TRBJ2-7; 7 bases are a match to TRBD1. Germline CDR1 is MGHDK and CDR2 is SYGVNS. V trimming: 5 bases; J trimming: 5 bases; junction bases outside the gene matches: 9. The CDR3 length is 14 residues. CDR3 sequence: CASSISQGIHEQYF. The CDR3 DNA reads as TGTGCCAGCAGTATCTCACAGGGGATACACGAGCAGTACTTC.

The sample holds many counts of this clonotype. V is TRBV19 and J is TRBJ2-3, with 13 bases matching TRBD2. V trimming: 2 bases; J trimming: 2 bases; junction bases outside the gene matches: 4. This CDR3 contains 17 residues. Germline assignment: CDR1 LNHDA and CDR2 SQIVND (reference sequence). The CDR3 DNA reads as TGTGCCAGTAGTATACCGGGACTAGCGGGAAACACAGATACGCAGTATTTT. Encoded protein: CASSIPGLAGNTDTQYF.

This chain links TRBV5-4 with TRBJ2-5; 9 positions match TRBD2. The CDR3 runs 17 residues. The germline CDR1 and CDR2 sequences are SGHNT and YYREEE (reference sequence). The junction had 9 bases not matched to a gene; V was cut back by 0 bases and J by 3 bases. The CDR3 bases are TGTGCCAGCAGCTTGGACCGAGGAAGCGGGGGGAAAGAGACCCAGTACTTC. Its protein product is CASSLDRGSGGKETQYF.

In its sample, this clonotype was seen a few times. A clone one base away is much larger, so this may be a read error. The chain is built from TRBV6-6 and TRBJ1-1; 9 positions agree with TRBD1. The CDR3 totals 14 residues. The germline V gene has CDR1 MNHNY and CDR2 SVGAGI (reference sequence). CDR3 region: CVSRDRADNTEAFF. CDR3 bases: TGTGTCAGCAGGGACAGGGCGGACAACACTGAAGCTTTCTTT.

The chain recombines TRBV11-2 with TRBJ2-1; 9 nucleotides match TRBD2. Germline CDR1 SGHAT, CDR2 FQNNGV. Germline trimming cut 6 bases from V and 2 bases from J; bases unmatched to any gene: 8. This CDR3 has 16 amino acids. The CDR3 loop reads CASRETSGGTYNEQFF. In nucleotides, the CDR3 is TGTGCCAGCAGGGAGACCAGCGGGGGGACCTACAATGAGCAGTTCTTC.

Ten or more counts support this clonotype. The chain couples TRBV27 to TRBJ2-7; D perhaps matches TRBD1 (6 bases). The germline V gene has CDR1 MNHEY and CDR2 SMNVEV (reference sequence). Deletions cut 5 bases from V and 6 bases from J, with 11 bases between. The CDR3 length is 12 residues. CDR3 protein: CASSQQGGEQYF. The CDR3 DNA reads as TGTGCCAGCAGTCAACAGGGTGGCGAGCAGTACTTC.

This clonotype was detected many times. This rearrangement joins TRBV20-1 to TRBJ2-2, with 8 bases matching TRBD1. Germline CDR1 DFQATT, CDR2 SNEGSKA (reference sequence). CDR3 length: 15 amino acids. J was trimmed by 0 bases and V by 2 bases; bases with no gene match: 2. The CDR3 reads CSARPTGANTGELFF. DNA of the CDR3: TGCAGTGCTAGACCGACAGGGGCGAACACCGGGGAGCTGTTTTTT.

This clonotype was detected ten times or more. The rearrangement links TRBV20-1 to TRBJ2-3, with 15 bases matching TRBD2. CDR3 size: 17 residues. From germline, CDR1 is DFQATT and CDR2 SNEGSKA (reference sequence). The V gene end was trimmed by 2 bases and the J gene end by 4 bases; junction bases not matched to a gene: 7. The CDR3 here is CSARSGLAGGMADTQYF. DNA of the CDR3: TGCAGTGCTAGAAGCGGACTAGCGGGGGGGATGGCAGATACGCAGTATTTT.

In this sample, this clonotype turned up many times. The gene calls are TRBV13 and TRBJ2-3; 9 bases line up with TRBD1. Germline V gene lookup returns CDR1 PRHDT and CDR2 FYEKMQ (reference sequence). V lost 3 bases to trimming and J lost 6 bases; unmatched junction nucleotides: 4. The CDR3 totals 14 residues. In DNA form, the CDR3 reads TGTGCCAGCAGCTTCCGACAGGGGGAGGATACGCAGTATTTT. This translates into CASSFRQGEDTQYF.

This clonotype was seen at least ten times. The V call is TRBV5-6, the J call TRBJ2-5; D not certain. Germline CDR1 SGHDT, CDR2 YYEEEE. Trimming cost V 0 bases and J 1 base, with 4 bases left between them. There are 13 residues in the CDR3. The CDR3 region has the DNA TGTGCCAGCAGCTTGGGGACCCAAGAGACCCAGTACTTC. Protein sequence: CASSLGTQETQYF. The whole variable domain, filled in from reference TRBV5-6 and TRBJ2-5, reads DAGVTQSPTHLIKTRGQQVTLRCSPKSGHDTVSWYQQALGQGPQFIFQYYEEEERQRGNFPDRFSGHQFPNYSSELNVNALLLGDSALYLCASSLGTQETQYFGPGTRLLVL.

The V and J genes are TRBV20-1 and TRBJ2-5; D remains unclear. Trimming left V 1 base short and J 3 bases short, with 6 bases between. In germline, CDR1 is DFQATT, CDR2 SNEGSKA (reference sequence). The CDR3 is 12 residues long. The CDR3 DNA follows: TGCAGTGCTAGAGGGCCGGAAGAGACCCAGTACTTC. Its protein is CSARGPEETQYF.

In this sample, this clonotype turned up many times. This sequence joins TRBV15 and TRBJ2-3, with TRBD1 identical over 7 bases. The CDR3 has 14 residues. Trimming at V came to 3 bases and at J to 5 bases, leaving 5 bases not matched to a gene. Per the germline V gene, CDR1 is LNHNV and CDR2 is YYDKDF (reference sequence). The CDR3 reads CATSSRQGGDTQYF. CDR3 in DNA: TGTGCCACCAGCAGCAGACAGGGTGGAGATACGCAGTATTTT. Variable domain in full (rest from reference TRBV15 and TRBJ2-3): DAMVIQNPRYQVTQFGKPVTLSCSQTLNHNVMYWYQQKSSQAPKLLFHYYDKDFNNEADTPDNFQSRRPNTSFCFLDIRSPGLGDTAMYLCATSSRQGGDTQYFGPGTRLTVL.

This clonotype was seen many times. The rearrangement joins TRBV7-9 to TRBJ2-7; D might be TRBD1 (6 bases). Germline V CDR1 and CDR2: SEHNR, FQNEAQ (reference sequence). Trimming pared 4 bases from V and 6 bases from J, leaving 10 bases between. The CDR3 contains 12 residues. CDR3 nucleotides: TGTGCCAGCAGCTCCGGGACACCCGAGCAGTACTTC. Translating it yields CASSSGTPEQYF.

In its sample, this clonotype is medium-sized. This chain links TRBV12-3 or TRBV12-4 with TRBJ2-3; no clear D. CDR3 length equals 14 residues. Trimming took off 0 bases at V and 2 bases at J, with 6 bases between the two ends. The CDR3 here is CASSLAQYTDTQYF. As DNA, the CDR3 is TGTGCCAGCAGTTTAGCACAGTACACAGATACGCAGTATTTT.

This clonotype has ten or more counts. This chain joins TRBV29-1 and TRBJ2-2; TRBD2 matches 9 bases. The trim removed 7 bases at V and 4 bases at J, leaving 4 bases unmatched. Germline CDR1 reads SQVTM; CDR2 reads ANQGSEA. There are 13 residues in the CDR3. The CDR3 DNA follows: TGCAGCGGGACTAGCGCCGGCACCGGGGAGCTGTTTTTT. Amino acid sequence: CSGTSAGTGELFF.

This clonotype was seen at least ten times. The chain couples TRBV28 to TRBJ1-6; no clear D. The germline V gene has CDR1 MDHEN and CDR2 SYDVKM. The CDR3 is 17 residues long. Trimming shortened V by 6 bases and J by 0 bases, and 15 bases separated the two germline ends. The DNA for the CDR3 is TGTGCCAGCAGCCCCTCCCTGAGGAGCTCCTATAATTCACCCCTCCACTTT. Residues: CASSPSLRSSYNSPLHF.

This clonotype was picked up many times. The chain combines TRBV30 with TRBJ1-2; D gene unclear. With 6 bases removed from V and 6 bases from J, the gap between germline ends came to 11 bases. Germline V gene sequence: CDR1 GTSNPN, CDR2 SVGIG (reference sequence). There are 11 residues in the CDR3. The CDR3 region is CACIASNGYTF. The CDR3 DNA reads TGTGCCTGTATTGCAAGCAATGGCTACACCTTC.